This TCR beta chain was captured in a study of T cells in Graves' hyperthyroidism and ophthalmopathy. Trimming cost V 0 bases and J 2 bases; bases outside gene matches: 9. This CDR3 contains 16 residues. Germline V CDR1 and CDR2: DFQATT, SNEGSKA (reference sequence). Template material for amplifying TCR beta CDR3 regions consisted of RNA transcripts. A first-round RT-PCR of the TCR CDR3 used the HTBI primer set. TCRdb itself ran the multiplex PCR reads through MiXCR, one entry per CDR3 protein. The sample carries about 400,000 distinct CDR3 sequences, 14% to 15% recorded once. This clonotype has ten or more counts.

This sequence originates from a man aged 18 to 35 with Graves' ophthalmopathy. This chain joins TRBV20-1 and TRBJ2-5; 7 bases map to TRBD1. What was sequenced was blood. The DNA for the CDR3 is TGCAGTGCTAGAGATCTGGGAACAGGGGCTCAAGAGACCCAGTACTTC. It translates to CSARDLGTGAQETQYF.